The present T cell receptor beta chain was sequenced within a study of blood T cells in healthy people across ages. Findings and caveats of the study: The study found more naive CD4+ cells and higher diversity in long-lived than aged donors.

This CDR3 is built from 13 residues. V lost 7 bases to trimming and J lost 3 bases, with 10 bases between them. The V gene's germline CDR1 is MNHEY and CDR2 SVGEGT. Next came a second PCR, run for about 7 to 11 cycles, which used a sample-barcoded 5' primer along with a J-beta primer mix. Each TCR beta cDNA got a 12-nucleotide random molecular identifier. TCRdb reanalysed the 5' RACE reads using MiXCR and keeps one entry per CDR3 protein. Of more than 500,000 distinct CDR3 sequences detected, roughly a quarter appear once; the ten largest clones hold 3% to 4%. Whenever a sample was processed, at least 6.5 million PBMCs were isolated. This clonotype has just a few counts. Its matching antigen is unknown. This sample also belongs to another study, concerning T cells of mothers and their children. Turning to that study: The study sampled three healthy Caucasian mothers and their six children.

The J gene is TRBJ2-1, the V gene TRBV6-2 or TRBV6-3; D perhaps matches TRBD2 (6 bases). This clonotype was sampled from a boy aged 2-15 years in good health. The sequenced sample consisted of blood. The CDR3: CASIRAGYNEQFF. CDR3 nucleotide sequence: TGTGCCAGCATTAGAGCGGGCTACAATGAGCAGTTCTTC.